These 6 T cell receptor beta chains were sequenced from one sample in a study of blood T cell repertoires in COVID-19. TCRdb's table, derived via immunoSEQ multiplex PCR, lists solely in-frame clones and lacks some. The top ten clones hold more than 1.5% of a sample with 200,000 to 250,000 clones, about nine tenths of them seen once. Sequenced material: PBMCs or T cells enriched from blood (not recorded which). These receptors were obtained from a man aged 35 to 55 who had recovered from COVID-19.

The chain links TRBV5-1 to TRBJ1-1; 10 nucleotides match TRBD1. The ends lost 3 bases at V and 1 base at J; junction bases unmatched: 6. The CDR3 covers 16 residues. CDR1 and CDR2 from the germline V gene are SGHRS and YFSETQ. CDR3: CASSSGQGGANTEAFF. As DNA, the CDR3 is TGCGCCAGCAGCTCCGGACAGGGGGGAGCGAACACTGAAGCTTTCTTT.

This clone was observed a few times. The J gene is TRBJ1-1, the V gene TRBV28; D unresolved. Trimming took off 6 bases at V and 5 bases at J, with 19 bases between the two ends. Germline V lookup: CDR1 MDHEN, CDR2 SYDVKM. The CDR3 consists of 15 residues. CDR3 nucleotide sequence: TGTGCCAGCAGCCATGCTTCCAGCCGGGGTACTGAAGCTTTCTTT. Encoded protein: CASSHASSRGTEAFF. Using reference TRBV28 and TRBJ1-1 for the parts outside the CDR3, the full variable domain is DVKVTQSSRYLVKRTGEKVFLECVQDMDHENMFWYRQDPGLGLRLIYFSYDVKMKEKGDIPEGYSVSREKKERFSLILESASTNQTSMYLCASSHASSRGTEAFFGQGTRLTVV.

The chain couples TRBV18 to TRBJ1-1; the D gene is possibly TRBD1 (5 bases). Germline-derived CDR1 and CDR2 are KGHSH and LQKENI. This CDR3 region has 14 residues. Trimming took 1 base from V and 8 from J, leaving 14 bases between them. CDR3 nucleotide sequence: TGTGCCAGCTCACCACAACAGGATTTAGACGAAGCTTTCTTT. This codes for CASSPQQDLDEAFF. Full variable domain (remainder filled in from reference TRBV18 and TRBJ1-1): NAGVMQNPRHLVRRRGQEARLRCSPMKGHSHVYWYRQLPEEGLKFMVYLQKENIIDESGMPKERFSAEFPKEGPSILRIQQVVRGDSAAYFCASSPQQDLDEAFFGQGTRLTVV.

V usage is TRBV24-1 and J usage is TRBJ1-2; D perhaps matches TRBD1 (6 bases). Trimming took off 4 bases at V and 6 bases at J, with 17 bases between the two ends. This CDR3 is built from 15 residues. Germline V CDR1 and CDR2: KGHDR, SFDVKD. This CDR3 is CATSDVWWEGDGYTF. The DNA for the CDR3 is TGTGCCACCAGTGACGTCTGGTGGGAGGGGGATGGCTACACCTTC.

The CDR3 sequence is CASSSSGVKNTEAFF. The CDR3 region has the DNA TGTGCCAGCAGTTCATCAGGGGTCAAGAACACTGAAGCTTTCTTT. This chain uses TRBV28 with TRBJ1-1; a possible D gene is TRBD1 (6 bases). There are 15 residues in the CDR3. V lost 4 bases and J lost 1, with 13 bases in between. Germline V gene data show CDR1 as MDHEN and CDR2 as SYDVKM. The full variable domain, its missing parts supplied by reference TRBV28 and TRBJ1-1, is DVKVTQSSRYLVKRTGEKVFLECVQDMDHENMFWYRQDPGLGLRLIYFSYDVKMKEKGDIPEGYSVSREKKERFSLILESASTNQTSMYLCASSSSGVKNTEAFFGQGTRLTVV.

The CDR3 DNA follows: TGTGCCAGCAGTTTGGGGACTAGCGGGGGCTACGAGCAGTACTTC. Amino acids: CASSLGTSGGYEQYF. The genes are TRBV28 and TRBJ2-7, with 14 positions matching TRBD2. J lost 3 bases, V lost 3 bases, and 1 base had no gene match. The CDR3 contains 15 residues. Per the germline V gene, CDR1 is MDHEN and CDR2 is SYDVKM.